The sequence of this T cell receptor (beta chain) was determined in a study of monozygotic twins with inflammatory bowel disease. Findings and limits, study-wide: Twin pairs that were concordant did not differ from discordant pairs in repertoire similarity, possibly from limited power.

To note about this clonotype: The target antigen is unknown.

The draw for each donor consisted of a single 2.5 ml blood sample. The template-switching step introduced UMIs that carried a 6-nucleotide sample barcode. For each CDR3 protein, TCRdb gives one entry from its re-call of the 5' RACE reads, without DNA. The specimen's table records around 99,000 distinct CDR3 sequences. The clonotype was recovered from a human donor with ulcerative colitis or Crohn's disease, or a healthy co-twin of an affected twin (not recorded which). The source material was blood.

The CDR3 reads CASSQFRGQNSPLHF. V gene TRBV16 combines with J gene TRBJ1-6; the D gene TCRdb calls, TRBD1, cannot be checked with no DNA. Germline CDR1 KGHSY, CDR2 FQNENV. The CDR3 sequence is 15 residues long.